These T cell receptor beta chains were read from a single sample in a study of Tregs in tolerant kidney transplant recipients. The data were produced by immunoSEQ multiplex PCR, yet TCRdb's version contains in-frame clones alone and is incomplete. The sample has about 83,000 clones; 95% to 98% are singletons. Sequencing was performed on CD4+ T cells from blood, taken before the transplant. Every receptor here comes from a human donor who received a combined kidney and bone marrow transplant. CDR3s include the opening cysteine and the closing phenylalanine or tryptophan. A D gene is named only where the DNA matches it firmly. Rows give clone size only sometimes, using once, few, many, or a class for an expanded clone.

J gene,clone size,D gene,CDR3 length,V gene,CDR3 protein,CDR3 DNA
TRBJ1-5,NA,NA,11,TRBV18,CARFRVQPQHF,TGTGCCAGATTCAGGGTGCAGCCCCAGCATTTT
TRBJ2-4,NA,NA,21,TRBV19,CASKELEGRAGGTSAKNIQYF,TGTGCCAGTAAAGAGCTGGAGGGTCGGGCAGGGGGGACGTCGGCCAAAAACATTCAGTACTTC
TRBJ2-3,NA,TRBD2,15,TRBV5-1,CASSFRVAGPDTQYF,TGCGCCAGCAGCTTCAGGGTAGCGGGCCCAGATACGCAGTATTTT
TRBJ1-1,NA,NA,13,TRBV28,CASQGFINTEAFF,TGTGCCAGCCAGGGATTCATTAACACTGAAGCTTTCTTT
TRBJ2-1,NA,NA,16,TRBV30,CAWSGGGTLTYNEQFF,TGTGCCTGGAGTGGGGGGGGGACACTTACCTACAATGAGCAGTTCTTC
TRBJ2-2,NA,NA,15,TRBV6-6,CASSYSSTRRGELFF,TGTGCCAGCAGTTACTCGAGTACCCGGCGGGGGGAGCTGTTTTTT
TRBJ1-2,NA,TRBD1,13,TRBV2,CASRDDRGYGYTF,TGTGCCAGCAGAGACGACAGGGGATATGGCTACACCTTC
TRBJ1-1,once,NA,13,TRBV5-5,CASSLLADTEAFF,TGTGCCAGCAGCCTTCTGGCGGACACTGAAGCTTTCTTT
TRBJ1-4,NA,NA,15,TRBV5-4,CASSLGGGPNEKLFF,TGTGCCAGCAGCCTCGGGGGGGGTCCTAATGAAAAACTGTTTTTT
TRBJ1-1,NA,NA,13,TRBV9,CASSLTENTEAFF,TGTGCCAGCAGTTTGACAGAGAACACTGAAGCTTTCTTT
TRBJ2-1,NA,TRBD2,19,TRBV4-3,CASSQSVPRTSGIIYEQFF,TGCGCCAGCAGCCAATCCGTTCCCAGGACTAGCGGGATAATCTATGAGCAGTTCTTC
TRBJ1-5,NA,NA,16,TRBV5-8,CASSPVLDSSNQPQHF,TGTGCCAGCAGCCCGGTTTTGGACAGTAGCAATCAGCCCCAGCATTTT
TRBJ1-1,NA,TRBD1,14,TRBV6-5,CASSPPRTGGEAFF,TGTGCCAGCAGCCCTCCCCGGACAGGCGGGGAAGCTTTCTTT
TRBJ1-1,NA,TRBD1,17,TRBV19,CASSKSIRQGRVTEAFF,TGTGCCAGTAGTAAGTCGATCCGACAGGGTCGGGTCACTGAAGCTTTCTTT
TRBJ2-5,NA,TRBD2,13,TRBV7-2,CASSSSGGETQYF,TGTGCCAGCAGTTCCAGCGGGGGAGAGACCCAGTACTTC
TRBJ1-5,NA,NA,13,TRBV5-8,CASSFSGDQPQHF,TGTGCCAGCAGCTTTTCAGGGGATCAGCCCCAGCATTTT
TRBJ2-7,NA,NA,18,TRBV19,CASSKFLRSGILNYEQYF,TGTGCCAGTAGTAAATTTTTAAGGAGCGGAATCCTGAACTACGAGCAGTACTTC
TRBJ2-5,NA,TRBD2,17,TRBV18,CASSPLAKTSGKETQYF,TGTGCCAGCTCACCCCTAGCAAAGACTAGCGGGAAAGAGACCCAGTACTTC
TRBJ2-3,NA,TRBD2,15,TRBV5-4,CASSLGGGRADTQYF,TGTGCCAGCAGCTTGGGTGGTGGGAGGGCAGATACGCAGTATTTT
TRBJ1-6,NA,NA,12,TRBV19,CASSITDSPLHF,TGTGCCAGTAGTATTACGGATTCACCCCTCCACTTT
TRBJ2-1,NA,NA,14,TRBV5-1,CASSLHGAYNEQFF,TGCGCCAGCAGCTTGCACGGTGCCTACAATGAGCAGTTCTTC
TRBJ1-3,NA,NA,14,TRBV18,CASSPTNSGNTIYF,TGTGCCAGCTCACCAACCAACAGTGGAAACACCATATATTTT
TRBJ2-3,NA,NA,13,TRBV5-1,CASSHGSTDTQYF,TGCGCCAGCAGTCACGGTAGCACAGATACGCAGTATTTT
TRBJ1-5,once,TRBD1,15,TRBV28,CASSYGTGVNQPQHF,TGTGCCAGCAGTTACGGGACAGGGGTCAATCAGCCCCAGCATTTT
TRBJ2-2,NA,NA,12,TRBV6-5,CASSPYTGELFF,TGTGCCAGCAGTCCCTACACCGGGGAGCTGTTTTTT